This paragraph covers one T cell receptor (beta chain) sequence. Its antigen is not identified. Amplification of TCR beta CDR3 regions was performed using RNA transcripts as template. Researchers ran a first-round RT-PCR on the TCR CDR3 using the HTBI primer set. TCRdb fed the multiplex PCR reads into MiXCR, producing one record per CDR3 protein. The sample contains approximately 510,000 distinct CDR3 sequences, around 50% of which appear only once. These data originate in a study of T cells in Graves' hyperthyroidism and ophthalmopathy. Study results and caveats: A 13 V-J model separated ophthalmopathy from stable hyperthyroidism.

The sequence was collected from an adult woman with Graves' disease, either hyperthyroidism or ophthalmopathy (not recorded which). The sample consisted of peripheral blood or thyroid tissue (not recorded which).

Here the CDR3 DNA reads TGTGCCAGCAGCCTCTCGGTGAGGAACACTGAAGCTTTCTTT. As protein: CASSLSVRNTEAFF. The chain uses TRBV11-3 and TRBJ1-1; no clear D gene. This CDR3 spans 14 amino acids. CDR1 and CDR2 from the germline V gene are SGHNT and YENEEA. The V end was cut by 5 bases, the J end by 1 base, with 11 bases between. The full variable domain, completed using reference TRBV11-3 and TRBJ1-1, is EAGVVQSPRYKIIEKKQPVAFWCNPISGHNTLYWYLQNLGQGPELLIRYENEEAVDDSQLPKDRFSAERLKGVDSTLKIQPAELGDSAVYLCASSLSVRNTEAFFGQGTRLTVV.